One and the same sample provided the 15 T cell receptor beta chains below, sequenced in a study of molecular identifiers for immune sequencing clone quantification. TCRdb called the PCR reads again in MiXCR, with one record for every CDR3 protein. The data hold around 94,000 distinct CDR3 sequences, with 30% to 35% observed a single time. Material: naive CD8+ T cells from blood, with Jurkat cell RNA spiked in. Subset in this sample: FACS-sorted CD8+CD4-CCR7+CD45RA+ naive T cells. The receptors come from a human donor in good health. Some libraries in this study had Jurkat cell RNA spiked in.

This chain uses TRBV20-1 with TRBJ2-1, with 8 bases fitting TRBD2. This CDR3 contains 15 residues. Looked up from germline, CDR1 is DFQATT and CDR2 is SNEGSKA (reference sequence). The trim removed 5 bases at V and 9 bases at J, leaving 15 bases unmatched. CDR3 loop: CSAAHPSGSRSEQFF. CDR3 coding DNA: TGCAGTGCTGCCCATCCCAGCGGGAGTAGAAGTGAGCAGTTCTTC.

The rearrangement uses TRBV10-3 and TRBJ2-5; no definite D call. Trimming stripped 3 bases from V and 3 bases from J, with 8 bases between. The length of the CDR3 is 13 residues. Germline V gene lookup returns CDR1 ENHRY and CDR2 SYGVKD. CDR3 residues: CAISEVSEETQYF. For the CDR3, the DNA is TGTGCCATCAGTGAAGTTAGTGAAGAGACCCAGTACTTC.

This clonotype appeared many times. The genes are TRBV28 and TRBJ1-6, with 7 bases fitting TRBD1. Germline CDR1 MDHEN, CDR2 SYDVKM. The CDR3 is 14 residues long. With 2 bases clipped from V and 9 bases from J, the junction kept 4 bases outside the gene matches. The CDR3 sequence is CASSLEGQSSPLHF. The DNA for the CDR3 is TGTGCCAGCAGTTTAGAGGGACAGTCTTCACCCCTCCACTTT.

This chain uses TRBV7-2 with TRBJ2-7, with 7 bases lining up with TRBD2. The CDR3 loop spans 14 amino acids. V lost 7 bases to trimming and J lost 3 bases; unmatched junction nucleotides: 9. In germline, CDR1 is SGHTA, CDR2 FQGNSA. The CDR3 DNA is TGTGCCAGCAACTTCGGCGGGAGCGGCTACGAGCAGTACTTC. Its protein is CASNFGGSGYEQYF.

On this clonotype: Compared with germline, one end of the junction differs, possibly owing to a read error. V and J are TRBV28 and TRBJ2-3, with 11 nucleotides matching TRBD1. This CDR3 spans 18 amino acids. Germline values: CDR1 MDHEN, CDR2 SYDVKM. For the CDR3, the DNA is TGTGCCAGCAGTTTCACCGGGACAGGGGGATTGGGGACAGATACGCTGTATTTT. Translating gives CASSFTGTGGLGTDTLYF.

This chain joins TRBV12-5 and TRBJ1-2; 7 bases match TRBD1. Unmatched junction bases numbered 9, after V lost 3 bases and J lost 2 bases. Germline V lookup: CDR1 LGHNT, CDR2 FRNRAP. The CDR3 spans 16 residues. CDR3 nucleotide sequence: TGTGCTAGTGGTTTCGAGTACCGGGACAGAAACTATGGCTACACCTTC. This codes for CASGFEYRDRNYGYTF.

This clonotype was observed once. J is TRBJ1-5 and V is TRBV12-3 or TRBV12-4; the D gene is possibly TRBD1 (6 bases). This CDR3 region has 15 residues. Between the trimmed V and J ends, which lost 5 bases and 6 bases, there was a span of 17 bases. The DNA for the CDR3 is TGTGCCAGCAGTCCCCGGGGGGGCTCAATTCAGCCCCAGCATTTT. Its translation is CASSPRGGSIQPQHF.

The V gene is TRBV12-3 or TRBV12-4, the J gene TRBJ2-7; TRBD2 might be the D (6 bases). CDR3 length equals 15 residues. Trimming cost V 5 bases and J 4 bases, with 18 bases left between them. This CDR3 reads CASSPSREVGYEQYF. DNA of the CDR3: TGTGCCAGCAGTCCCTCAAGGGAGGTGGGGTACGAGCAGTACTTC.

This clonotype was seen only a few times. The chain couples TRBV4-3 to TRBJ2-4; D unresolved. The CDR3 is 16 amino acids. Per germline, CDR1 LGHNA and CDR2 YSLEER. Deletions cut 0 bases from V and 0 bases from J, with 9 bases between. The CDR3 DNA reads TGCGCCAGCAGCCAAGATAAGACACCAGCCAAAAACATTCAGTACTTC. Translated, it gives CASSQDKTPAKNIQYF.

This clonotype was observed a few times. The chain couples TRBV7-2 to TRBJ2-5; D unclear. Deletions cut 3 bases from V and 2 bases from J, with 7 bases between. CDR1 is SGHTA and CDR2 is FQGNSA in the germline V gene. The CDR3 has 13 residues. The CDR3 sequence: CASSFWQQETQYF. In DNA form, the CDR3 reads TGTGCCAGCAGCTTCTGGCAGCAAGAGACCCAGTACTTC. Complete variable domain (other parts from reference TRBV7-2 and TRBJ2-5): GAGVSQSPSNKVTEKGKDVELRCDPISGHTALYWYRQSLGQGLEFLIYFQGNSAPDKSGLPSDRFSAERTGGSVSTLTIQRTQQEDSAVYLCASSFWQQETQYFGPGTRLLVL.

This rearrangement joins TRBV20-1 to TRBJ2-3; D possibly corresponds to TRBD2 (6 bases). The CDR3 spans 16 residues. Per the germline V gene, CDR1 is DFQATT and CDR2 is SNEGSKA (reference sequence). V gave up 0 bases and J gave up 9 bases, with 22 bases separating them. The CDR3 region is CSARDDPGTWQETQYF. The CDR3 nucleotides read TGCAGTGCTAGAGATGATCCCGGGACTTGGCAAGAGACGCAGTATTTT.

In the case of this clonotype: A read error may produce the germline difference seen at one junction end. The CDR3 region is CASSSSGFSTDTQYF. The CDR3 nucleotides are TGTGCTAGCAGCTCGAGTGGGTTTAGCACAGATACGCAGTATTTT. The chain has TRBV7-7 and TRBJ2-3; no reliable D call. Germline V CDR1 and CDR2: SSHAT, FNYEAQ (reference sequence). The CDR3 runs 15 residues.

The table lists this clonotype with a count of one. The chain recombines TRBV11-2 with TRBJ2-1; 7 bases match TRBD2. CDR1 and CDR2 (germline): SGHAT, FQNNGV. V gave up 3 bases and J gave up 4 bases; unmatched junction bases: 9. The CDR3 spans 16 residues. The CDR3 DNA reads TGTGCCAGCAGCTTTGTGACTAGCAGATATTACAATGAGCAGTTCTTC. It yields the protein CASSFVTSRYYNEQFF.

The rearrangement uses TRBV28 and TRBJ2-7; unclear D gene. Trimming shortened V by 3 bases and J by 2 bases, and 11 bases separated the two germline ends. This CDR3 contains 14 residues. Germline CDR1 and CDR2: MDHEN and SYDVKM. As DNA, the CDR3 is TGTGCCAGCAGTTTTTTGGGTATAACCTACGAGCAGTACTTC. It is translated as CASSFLGITYEQYF.

V gene TRBV7-9 combines with J gene TRBJ2-3; 7 positions match TRBD2. CDR1 is SEHNR, CDR2 FQNEAQ, per germline (reference sequence). The V gene end was trimmed by 2 bases and the J gene end by 3 bases; junction bases not matched to a gene: 8. CDR3 length equals 16 residues. In DNA, the CDR3 is TGTGCCAGCAGCTTATCATGGCGGGGAGGGACAGATACGCAGTATTTT. Translating it yields CASSLSWRGGTDTQYF.